This note documents a single T cell receptor beta chain sequence. Its antigen is undetermined. Germline V CDR1 and CDR2: SGDLS, YYNGEE. Trimming shortened V by 0 bases and J by 2 bases, and 11 bases separated the two germline ends. CDR3 length: 15 residues. 60 Vbeta and 13 Jbeta primers were used in PCR. Produced via immunoSEQ multiplex PCR; TCRdb's table is partial and in-frame only. The sample records approximately 150,000 clones, roughly 80% being singletons. This sample was taken from a study of cytomegalovirus exposure and HLA in healthy donors. Broader study findings: On later analysis, the bulk of CMV-associated TCR beta chains appeared to be HLA-restricted.

Sequencing was done on a sample of PBMCs. The rearrangement uses TRBV9 and TRBJ2-5; D perhaps matches TRBD1 (6 bases). This receptor was obtained from a female donor in good health and CMV-seronegative. The CDR3: CASSVAPDRQETQYF. The CDR3 DNA reads as TGTGCCAGCAGCGTAGCTCCGGACAGACAAGAGACCCAGTACTTC.